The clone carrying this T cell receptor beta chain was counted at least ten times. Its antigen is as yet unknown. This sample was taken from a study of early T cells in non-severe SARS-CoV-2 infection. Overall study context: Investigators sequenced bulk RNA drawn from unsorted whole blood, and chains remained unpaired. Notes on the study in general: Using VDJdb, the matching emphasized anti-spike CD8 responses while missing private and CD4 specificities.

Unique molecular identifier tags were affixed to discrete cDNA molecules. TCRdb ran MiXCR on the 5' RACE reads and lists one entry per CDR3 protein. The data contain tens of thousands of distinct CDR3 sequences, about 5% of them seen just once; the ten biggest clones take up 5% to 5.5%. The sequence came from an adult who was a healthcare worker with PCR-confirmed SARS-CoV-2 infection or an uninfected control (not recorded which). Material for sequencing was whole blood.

The CDR3 region is CSAYDTRLNEQFF. As DNA, the CDR3 is TGCAGTGCGTACGATACTAGGTTGAATGAGCAGTTCTTC. The chain joins TRBV20-1 to TRBJ2-1; TRBD2 might be the D (5 bases). CDR3 length: 13 residues. CDR1 and CDR2 (germline): DFQATT, SNEGSKA (reference sequence). V dropped 6 bases and J dropped 7 bases, with 16 bases sitting between them.